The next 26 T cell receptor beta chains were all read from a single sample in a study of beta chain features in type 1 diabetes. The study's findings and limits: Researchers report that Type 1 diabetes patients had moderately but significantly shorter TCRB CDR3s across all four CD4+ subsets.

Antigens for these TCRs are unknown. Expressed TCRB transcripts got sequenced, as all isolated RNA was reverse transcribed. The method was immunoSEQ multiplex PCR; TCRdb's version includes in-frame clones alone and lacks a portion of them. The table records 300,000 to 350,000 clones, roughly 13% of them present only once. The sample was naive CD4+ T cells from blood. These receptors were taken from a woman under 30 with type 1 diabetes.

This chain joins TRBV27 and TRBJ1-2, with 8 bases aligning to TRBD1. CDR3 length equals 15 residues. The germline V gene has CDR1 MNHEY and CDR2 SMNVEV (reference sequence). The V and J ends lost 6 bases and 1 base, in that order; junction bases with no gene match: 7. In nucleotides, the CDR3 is TGTGCCAGCAGCCCCTGGACAGGGATTAACTATGGCTACACCTTC. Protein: CASSPWTGINYGYTF.

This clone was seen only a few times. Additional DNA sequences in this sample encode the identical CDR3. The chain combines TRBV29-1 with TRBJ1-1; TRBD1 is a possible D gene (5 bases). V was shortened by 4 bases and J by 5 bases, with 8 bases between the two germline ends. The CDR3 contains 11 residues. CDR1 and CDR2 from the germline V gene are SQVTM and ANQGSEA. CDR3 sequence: CSVAGYTEAFF. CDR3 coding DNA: TGCAGCGTTGCAGGGTATACTGAAGCTTTCTTT.

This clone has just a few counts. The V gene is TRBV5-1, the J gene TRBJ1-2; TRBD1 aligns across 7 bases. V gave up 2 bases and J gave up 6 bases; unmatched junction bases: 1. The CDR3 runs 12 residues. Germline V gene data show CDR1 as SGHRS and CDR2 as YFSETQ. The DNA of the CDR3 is TGCGCCAGCAGCTTCGACAGGGATGGCTACACCTTC. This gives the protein CASSFDRDGYTF.

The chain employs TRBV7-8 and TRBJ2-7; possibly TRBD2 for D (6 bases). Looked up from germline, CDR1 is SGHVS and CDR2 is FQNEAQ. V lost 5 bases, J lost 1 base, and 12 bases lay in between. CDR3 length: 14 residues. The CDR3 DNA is TGTGCCAGCAGCAAGAGGACTAATTCCTACGAGCAGTACTTC. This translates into CASSKRTNSYEQYF.

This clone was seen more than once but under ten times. CDR3 nucleotide sequence: TGTGCCAGCAGCGTAGCTAGCGGGAGTGTCGAGCAGTACTTC. It encodes CASSVASGSVEQYF. This chain joins TRBV9 and TRBJ2-7, with TRBD2 matching 10 bases. This CDR3 region has 14 residues. J lost 6 bases, V lost 0 bases, and 3 bases had no gene match. Germline V gene lookup returns CDR1 SGDLS and CDR2 YYNGEE.

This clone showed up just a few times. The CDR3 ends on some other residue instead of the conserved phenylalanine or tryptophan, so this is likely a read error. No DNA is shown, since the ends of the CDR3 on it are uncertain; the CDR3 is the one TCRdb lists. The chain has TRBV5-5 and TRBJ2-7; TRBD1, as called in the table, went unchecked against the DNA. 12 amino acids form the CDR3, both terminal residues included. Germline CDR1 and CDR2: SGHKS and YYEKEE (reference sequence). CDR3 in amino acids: CASSFYGTGFSL.

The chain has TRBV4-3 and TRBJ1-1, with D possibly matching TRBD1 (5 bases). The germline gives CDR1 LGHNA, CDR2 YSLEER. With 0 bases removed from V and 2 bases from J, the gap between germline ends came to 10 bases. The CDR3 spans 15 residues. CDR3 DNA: TGCGCCAGCAGCCAAGAAGTCGGGGGAAACACTGAAGCTTTCTTT. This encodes CASSQEVGGNTEAFF.

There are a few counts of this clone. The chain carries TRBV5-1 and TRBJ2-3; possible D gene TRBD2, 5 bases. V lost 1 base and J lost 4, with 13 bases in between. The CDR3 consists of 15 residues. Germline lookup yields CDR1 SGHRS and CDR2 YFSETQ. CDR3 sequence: CASSLRGGGPDTQYF. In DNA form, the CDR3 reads TGCGCCAGCAGCTTGAGAGGAGGTGGCCCAGATACGCAGTATTTT.

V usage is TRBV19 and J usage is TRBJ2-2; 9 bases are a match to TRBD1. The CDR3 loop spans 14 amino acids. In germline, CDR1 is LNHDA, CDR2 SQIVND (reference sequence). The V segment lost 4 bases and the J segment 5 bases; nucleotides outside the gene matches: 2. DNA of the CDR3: TGTGCCAGTAGTACTGGACAGGGGACCGGGGAGCTGTTTTTT. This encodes CASSTGQGTGELFF.

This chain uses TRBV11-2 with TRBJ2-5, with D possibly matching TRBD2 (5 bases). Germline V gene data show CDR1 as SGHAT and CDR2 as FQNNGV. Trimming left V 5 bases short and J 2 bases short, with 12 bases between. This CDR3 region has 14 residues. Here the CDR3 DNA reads TGTGCCAGCAGCCCACGTCTAGCACAAGAGACCCAGTACTTC. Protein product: CASSPRLAQETQYF. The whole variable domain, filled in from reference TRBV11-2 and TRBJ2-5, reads EAGVAQSPRYKIIEKRQSVAFWCNPISGHATLYWYQQILGQGPKLLIQFQNNGVVDDSQLPKDRFSAERLKGVDSTLKIQPAKLEDSAVYLCASSPRLAQETQYFGPGTRLLVL.

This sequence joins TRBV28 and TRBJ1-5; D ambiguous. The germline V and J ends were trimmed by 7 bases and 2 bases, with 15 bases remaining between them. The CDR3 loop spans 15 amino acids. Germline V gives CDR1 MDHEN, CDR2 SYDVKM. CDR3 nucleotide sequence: TGTGCCAGCAACACACGATCGGAGGGCAATCAGCCCCAGCATTTT. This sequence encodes CASNTRSEGNQPQHF.

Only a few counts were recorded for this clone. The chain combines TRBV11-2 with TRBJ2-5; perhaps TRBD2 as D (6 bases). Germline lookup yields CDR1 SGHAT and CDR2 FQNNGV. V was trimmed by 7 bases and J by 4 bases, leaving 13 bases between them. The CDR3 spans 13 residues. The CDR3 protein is CASTRRGGETQYF. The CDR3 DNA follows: TGTGCCAGCACCCGGCGGGGCGGAGAGACCCAGTACTTC.

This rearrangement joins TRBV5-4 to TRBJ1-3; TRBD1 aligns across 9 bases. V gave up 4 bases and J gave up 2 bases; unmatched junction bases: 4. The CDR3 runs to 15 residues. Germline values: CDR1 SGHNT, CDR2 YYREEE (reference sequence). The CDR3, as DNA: TGTGCCAGCAGCCGAGACAGGGGGACTGGAAACACCATATATTTT. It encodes CASSRDRGTGNTIYF.

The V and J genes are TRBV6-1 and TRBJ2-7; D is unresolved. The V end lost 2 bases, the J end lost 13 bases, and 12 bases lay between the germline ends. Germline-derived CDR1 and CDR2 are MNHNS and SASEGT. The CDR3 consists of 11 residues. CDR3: CASSERAKKYV. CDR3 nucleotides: TGTGCCAGCAGTGAAAGAGCCAAGAAATACGTC.

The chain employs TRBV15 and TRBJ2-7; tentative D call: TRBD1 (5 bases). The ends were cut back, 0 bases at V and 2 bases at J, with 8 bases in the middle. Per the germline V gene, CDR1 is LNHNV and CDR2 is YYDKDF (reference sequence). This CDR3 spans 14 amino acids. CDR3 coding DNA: TGTGCCACCAGCAGAGACAGGGTCACCTACGAGCAGTACTTC. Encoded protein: CATSRDRVTYEQYF.

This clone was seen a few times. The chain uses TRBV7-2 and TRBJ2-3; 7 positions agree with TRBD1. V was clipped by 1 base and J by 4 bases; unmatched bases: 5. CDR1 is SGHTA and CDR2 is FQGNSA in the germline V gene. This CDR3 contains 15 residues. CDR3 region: CASSLVAQGADTQYF. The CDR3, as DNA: TGTGCCAGCAGCTTAGTTGCGCAGGGGGCAGATACGCAGTATTTT.

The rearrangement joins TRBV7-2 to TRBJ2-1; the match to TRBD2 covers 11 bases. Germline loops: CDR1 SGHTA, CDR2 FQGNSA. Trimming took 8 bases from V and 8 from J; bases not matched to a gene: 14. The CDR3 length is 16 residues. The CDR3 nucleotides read TGTGCCAGCGTCGGCGGTAGCGGGAGGGCCGTCCATGAGCAGTTCTTC. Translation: CASVGGSGRAVHEQFF.

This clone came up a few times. As DNA, the CDR3 is TGTGCCAGCAGCTACGCCGATACCGGGACTAGCGGGGACAATGAGCAGTTCTTC. It encodes CASSYADTGTSGDNEQFF. The chain recombines TRBV7-7 with TRBJ2-1, with 13 bases aligning to TRBD2. With 4 bases clipped from V and 5 bases from J, the junction kept 11 bases outside the gene matches. Germline CDR1 SSHAT, CDR2 FNYEAQ (reference sequence). The CDR3 runs to 18 residues.

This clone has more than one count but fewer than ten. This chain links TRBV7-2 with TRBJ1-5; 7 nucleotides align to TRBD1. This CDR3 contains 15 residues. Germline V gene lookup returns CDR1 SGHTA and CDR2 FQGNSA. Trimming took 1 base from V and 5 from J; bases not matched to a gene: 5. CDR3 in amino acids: CASSLGGQAHQPQHF. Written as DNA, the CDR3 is TGTGCCAGCAGCTTAGGTGGACAGGCCCATCAGCCCCAGCATTTT.

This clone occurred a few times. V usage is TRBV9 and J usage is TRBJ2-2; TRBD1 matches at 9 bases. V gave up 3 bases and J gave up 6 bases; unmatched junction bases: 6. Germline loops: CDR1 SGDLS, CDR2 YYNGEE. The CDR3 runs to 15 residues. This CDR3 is CASSATGGAPGELFF. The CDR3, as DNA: TGTGCCAGCAGCGCAACAGGGGGCGCGCCCGGGGAGCTGTTTTTT.

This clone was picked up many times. CDR3 in amino acids: CASSQSRGDLGRNEQFF. The CDR3 DNA sequence: TGCGCCAGCAGTCAATCTCGGGGGGATCTCGGACGCAATGAGCAGTTCTTC. This chain uses TRBV23-1 with TRBJ2-1, with TRBD2 matching over 7 bases. TRBV23-1 is an ORF, with its function uncertain. CDR3 length: 17 amino acids. The V gene end was trimmed by 0 bases and the J gene end by 6 bases; junction bases not matched to a gene: 11.

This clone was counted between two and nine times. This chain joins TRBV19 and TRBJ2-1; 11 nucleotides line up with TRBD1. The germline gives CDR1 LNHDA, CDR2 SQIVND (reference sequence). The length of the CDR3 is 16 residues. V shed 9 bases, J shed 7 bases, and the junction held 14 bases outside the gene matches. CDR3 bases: TGTGCCAGCGGGTCAACCGGGACAGGGGGTCCGAATGAGCAGTTCTTC. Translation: CASGSTGTGGPNEQFF.

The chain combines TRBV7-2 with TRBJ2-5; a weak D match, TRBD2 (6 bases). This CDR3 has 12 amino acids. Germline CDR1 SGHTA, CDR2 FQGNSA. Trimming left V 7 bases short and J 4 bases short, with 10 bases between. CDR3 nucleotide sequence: TGTGCCAGCAACCTGGGGGGAGAGACCCAGTACTTC. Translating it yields CASNLGGETQYF.

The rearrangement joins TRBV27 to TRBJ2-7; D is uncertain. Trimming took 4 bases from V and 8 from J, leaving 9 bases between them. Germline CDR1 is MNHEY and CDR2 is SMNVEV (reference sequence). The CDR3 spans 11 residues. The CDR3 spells CASSSRVKQYF. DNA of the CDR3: TGTGCCAGCAGTTCGAGAGTGAAGCAGTACTTC.

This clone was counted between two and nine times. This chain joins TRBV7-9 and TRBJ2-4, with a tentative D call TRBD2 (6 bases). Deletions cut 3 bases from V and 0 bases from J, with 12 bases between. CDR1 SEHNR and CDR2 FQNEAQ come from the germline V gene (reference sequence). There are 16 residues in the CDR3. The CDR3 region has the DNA TGTGCCAGCAGCTTGGCGGGGACTCTAGCCAAAAACATTCAGTACTTC. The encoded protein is CASSLAGTLAKNIQYF.

CDR3 region: CASSPSGGGYNEQFF. For the CDR3, the DNA is TGTGCCAGCTCCCCAAGCGGAGGCGGGTACAATGAGCAGTTCTTC. This chain links TRBV18 with TRBJ2-1; TRBD2 is a possible D gene (5 bases). The CDR3 has 15 amino acids. The V gene lost 6 bases and the J gene lost 4 bases, with 16 bases spanning the gap. The V gene's germline CDR1 is KGHSH and CDR2 LQKENI.